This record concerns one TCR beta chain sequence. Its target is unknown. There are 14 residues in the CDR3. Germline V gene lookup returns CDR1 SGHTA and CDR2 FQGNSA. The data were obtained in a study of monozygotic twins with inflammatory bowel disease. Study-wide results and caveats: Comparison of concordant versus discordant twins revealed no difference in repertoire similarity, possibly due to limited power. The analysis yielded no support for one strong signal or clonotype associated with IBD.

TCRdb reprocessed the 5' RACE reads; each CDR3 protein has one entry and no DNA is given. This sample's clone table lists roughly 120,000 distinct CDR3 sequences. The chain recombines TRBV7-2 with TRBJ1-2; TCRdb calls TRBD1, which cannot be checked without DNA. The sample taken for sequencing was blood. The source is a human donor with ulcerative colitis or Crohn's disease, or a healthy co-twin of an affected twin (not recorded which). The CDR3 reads CASSLRDRASGYTF.